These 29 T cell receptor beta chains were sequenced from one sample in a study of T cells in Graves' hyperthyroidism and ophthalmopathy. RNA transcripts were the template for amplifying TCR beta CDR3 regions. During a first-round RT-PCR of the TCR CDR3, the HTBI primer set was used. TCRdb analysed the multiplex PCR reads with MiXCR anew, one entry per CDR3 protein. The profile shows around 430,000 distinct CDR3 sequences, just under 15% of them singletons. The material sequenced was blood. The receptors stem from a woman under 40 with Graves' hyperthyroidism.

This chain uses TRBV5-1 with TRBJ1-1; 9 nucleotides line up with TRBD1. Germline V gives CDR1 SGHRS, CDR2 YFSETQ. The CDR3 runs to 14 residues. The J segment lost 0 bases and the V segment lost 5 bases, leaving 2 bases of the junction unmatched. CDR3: CASRRDRVNTEAFF. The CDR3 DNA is TGCGCCAGCAGACGGGACAGGGTGAACACTGAAGCTTTCTTT.

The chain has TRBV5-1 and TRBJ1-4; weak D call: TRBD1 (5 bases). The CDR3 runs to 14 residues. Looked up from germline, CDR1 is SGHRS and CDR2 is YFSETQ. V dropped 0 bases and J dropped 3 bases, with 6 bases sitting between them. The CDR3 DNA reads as TGCGCCAGCAGCTTGGCAGGGTCTAATGAAAAACTGTTTTTT. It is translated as CASSLAGSNEKLFF.

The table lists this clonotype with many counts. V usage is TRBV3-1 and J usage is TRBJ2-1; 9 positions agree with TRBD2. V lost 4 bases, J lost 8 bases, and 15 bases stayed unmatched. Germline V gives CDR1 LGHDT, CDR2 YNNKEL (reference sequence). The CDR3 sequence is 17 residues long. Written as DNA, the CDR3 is TGTGCCAGCAGCCTCGTTCGACTAGCGGACCACCCAGATGAGCAGTTCTTC. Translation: CASSLVRLADHPDEQFF.

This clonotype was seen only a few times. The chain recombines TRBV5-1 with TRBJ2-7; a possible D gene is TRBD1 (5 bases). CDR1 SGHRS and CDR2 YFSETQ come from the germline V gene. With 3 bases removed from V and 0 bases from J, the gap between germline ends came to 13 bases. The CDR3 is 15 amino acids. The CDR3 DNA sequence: TGCGCCAGCAGCTCCCTTCAGGGCCTCTCCTACGAGCAGTACTTC. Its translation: CASSSLQGLSYEQYF.

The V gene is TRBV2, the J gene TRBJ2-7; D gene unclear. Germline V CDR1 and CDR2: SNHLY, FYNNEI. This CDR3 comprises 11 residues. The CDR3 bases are TGTGTCACCGCTGGCTACTACGAGCAGTACTTC. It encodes CVTAGYYEQYF.

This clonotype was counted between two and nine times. The CDR3 nucleotides are TGTGCCAGCAGTGCTCAGGCGTCCTACGAGCAGTACTTC. Encoded protein: CASSAQASYEQYF. This chain links TRBV6-1 with TRBJ2-7; no reliable D call. CDR3 size: 13 residues. Between the trimmed V and J ends, which lost 4 bases and 1 base, there was a span of 8 bases. Germline assignment: CDR1 MNHNS and CDR2 SASEGT.

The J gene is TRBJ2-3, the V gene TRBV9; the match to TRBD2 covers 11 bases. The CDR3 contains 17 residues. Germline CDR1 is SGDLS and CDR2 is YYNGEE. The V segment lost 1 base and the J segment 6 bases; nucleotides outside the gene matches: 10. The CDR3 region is CASSVRPTSGRSDTQYF. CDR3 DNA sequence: TGTGCCAGCAGCGTACGCCCAACTAGCGGGAGATCGGATACGCAGTATTTT.

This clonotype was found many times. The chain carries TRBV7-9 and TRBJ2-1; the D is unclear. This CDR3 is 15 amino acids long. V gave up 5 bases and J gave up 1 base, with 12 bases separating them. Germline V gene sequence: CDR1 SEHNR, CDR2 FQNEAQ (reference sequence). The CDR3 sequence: CASSPTPESYNEQFF. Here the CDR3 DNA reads TGTGCCAGCAGCCCCACCCCAGAGTCCTACAATGAGCAGTTCTTC. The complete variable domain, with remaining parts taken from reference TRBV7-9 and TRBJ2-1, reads DTGVSQNPRHKITKRGQNVTFRCDPISEHNRLYWYRQTLGQGPEFLTYFQNEAQLEKSRLLSDRFSAERPKGSFSTLEIQRTEQGDSAMYLCASSPTPESYNEQFFGPGTRLTVL.

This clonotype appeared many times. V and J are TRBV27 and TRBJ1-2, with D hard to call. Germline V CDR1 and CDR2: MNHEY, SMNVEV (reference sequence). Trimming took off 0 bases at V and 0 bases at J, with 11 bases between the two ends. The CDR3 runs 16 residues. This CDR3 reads CASSLSWNPANYGYTF. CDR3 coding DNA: TGTGCCAGCAGTTTATCTTGGAACCCAGCTAACTATGGCTACACCTTC.

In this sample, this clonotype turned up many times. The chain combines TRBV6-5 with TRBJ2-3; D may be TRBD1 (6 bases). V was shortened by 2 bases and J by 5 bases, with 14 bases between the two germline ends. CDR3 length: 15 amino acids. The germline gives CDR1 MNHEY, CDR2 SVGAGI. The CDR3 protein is CASSYTTEGGDTQYF. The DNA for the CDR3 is TGTGCCAGCAGTTACACGACGGAAGGGGGAGATACGCAGTATTTT.

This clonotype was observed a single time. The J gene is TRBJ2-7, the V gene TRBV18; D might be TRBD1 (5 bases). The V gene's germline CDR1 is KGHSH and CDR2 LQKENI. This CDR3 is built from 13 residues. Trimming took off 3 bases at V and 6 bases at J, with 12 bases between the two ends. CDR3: CASSPGQNCEQYF. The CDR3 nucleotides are TGTGCCAGCTCACCGGGGCAGAACTGCGAGCAGTACTTC.

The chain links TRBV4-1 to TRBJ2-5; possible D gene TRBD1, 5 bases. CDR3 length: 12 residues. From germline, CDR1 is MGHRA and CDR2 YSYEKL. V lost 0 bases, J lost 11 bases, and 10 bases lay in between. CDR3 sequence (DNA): TGCGCCAGCAGCCAAGATGGGCAGGGACAGTACTTC. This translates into CASSQDGQGQYF.

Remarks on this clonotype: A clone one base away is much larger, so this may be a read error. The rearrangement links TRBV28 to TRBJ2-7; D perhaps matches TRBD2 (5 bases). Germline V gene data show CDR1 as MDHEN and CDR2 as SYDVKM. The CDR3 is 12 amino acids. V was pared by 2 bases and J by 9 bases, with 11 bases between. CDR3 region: CASSLRGAGQYF. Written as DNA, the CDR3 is TGTGCCAGCAGTTTACGGGGTGCCGGGCAGTACTTC. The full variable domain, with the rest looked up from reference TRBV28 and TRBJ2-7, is DVKVTQSSRYLVKRTGEKVFLECVQDMDHENMFWYRQDPGLGLRLIYFSYDVKMKEKGDIPEGYSVSREKKERFSLILESASTNQTSMYLCASSLRGAGQYFGPGTRLTVT.

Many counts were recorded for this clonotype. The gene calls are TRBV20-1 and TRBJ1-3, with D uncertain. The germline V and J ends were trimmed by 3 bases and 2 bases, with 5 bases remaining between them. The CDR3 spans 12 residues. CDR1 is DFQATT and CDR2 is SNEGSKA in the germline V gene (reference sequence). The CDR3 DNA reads TGCAGTGCTAGTATCGCTGGAAACACCATATATTTT. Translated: CSASIAGNTIYF.

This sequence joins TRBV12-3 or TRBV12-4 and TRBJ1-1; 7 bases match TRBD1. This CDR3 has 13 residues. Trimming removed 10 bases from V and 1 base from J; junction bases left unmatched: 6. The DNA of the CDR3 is TGTGCCACCTCGGGACAGACGAACACTGAAGCTTTCTTT. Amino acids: CATSGQTNTEAFF.

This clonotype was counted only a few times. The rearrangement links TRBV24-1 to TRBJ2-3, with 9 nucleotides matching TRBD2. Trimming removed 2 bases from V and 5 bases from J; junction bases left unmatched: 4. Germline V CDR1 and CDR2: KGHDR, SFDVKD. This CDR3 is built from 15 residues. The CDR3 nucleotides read TGTGCCACCAGTGATTATAGCGGGAGTAGAGATACGCAGTATTTT. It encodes CATSDYSGSRDTQYF.

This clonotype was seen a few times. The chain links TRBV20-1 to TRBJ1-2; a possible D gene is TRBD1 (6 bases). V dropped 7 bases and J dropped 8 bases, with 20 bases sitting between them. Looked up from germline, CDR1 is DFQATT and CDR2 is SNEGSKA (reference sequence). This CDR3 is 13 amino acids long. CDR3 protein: CSVAGGSLFGYTF. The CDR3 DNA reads TGCAGTGTAGCGGGGGGCAGTCTTTTCGGCTACACCTTC.

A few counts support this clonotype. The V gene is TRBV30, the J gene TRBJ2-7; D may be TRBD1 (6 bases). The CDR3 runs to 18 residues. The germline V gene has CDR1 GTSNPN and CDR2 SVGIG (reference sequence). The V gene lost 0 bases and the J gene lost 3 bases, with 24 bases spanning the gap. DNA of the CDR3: TGTGCCTGGAGTGTACCCCCCCTAACAGGGTTCGCCCTCTACGAGCAGTACTTC. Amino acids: CAWSVPPLTGFALYEQYF.

DNA of the CDR3: TGTGCCAGCAGCCCAACCGGGACTAGCACAAACAATGAGCAGTTCTTC. This translates into CASSPTGTSTNNEQFF. The chain combines TRBV7-9 with TRBJ2-1; 9 nucleotides align to TRBD2. The CDR3 totals 16 residues. The germline CDR1 and CDR2 sequences are SEHNR and FQNEAQ (reference sequence). Germline trimming cut 5 bases from V and 5 bases from J; bases unmatched to any gene: 10.

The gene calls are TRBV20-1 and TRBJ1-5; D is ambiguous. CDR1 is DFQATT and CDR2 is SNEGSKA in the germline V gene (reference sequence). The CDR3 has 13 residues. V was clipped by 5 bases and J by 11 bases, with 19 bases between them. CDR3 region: CSAQEDVLAAQHF. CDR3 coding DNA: TGCAGTGCTCAAGAGGACGTCCTGGCAGCCCAGCATTTT.

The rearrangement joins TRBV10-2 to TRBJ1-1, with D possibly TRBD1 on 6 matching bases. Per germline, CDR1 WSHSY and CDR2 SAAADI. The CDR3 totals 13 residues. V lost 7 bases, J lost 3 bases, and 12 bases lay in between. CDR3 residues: CASNDRIDTEAFF. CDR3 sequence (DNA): TGCGCCAGCAACGACAGGATTGACACTGAAGCTTTCTTT.

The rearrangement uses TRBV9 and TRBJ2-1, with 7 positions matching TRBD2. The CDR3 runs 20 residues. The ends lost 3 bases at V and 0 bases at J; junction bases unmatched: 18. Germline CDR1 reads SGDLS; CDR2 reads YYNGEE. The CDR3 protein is CASSANLAVSRGSSYNEQFF. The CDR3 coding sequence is TGTGCCAGCAGCGCTAATCTAGCGGTCTCGAGGGGTAGCTCCTACAATGAGCAGTTCTTC.

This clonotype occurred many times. The CDR3 sequence is CASSGPPGLALTGELFF. As DNA, the CDR3 is TGTGCCAGTAGTGGACCTCCGGGACTAGCGTTAACCGGGGAGCTGTTTTTT. The chain has TRBV19 and TRBJ2-2, with TRBD2 matching over 10 bases. The germline V gene encodes CDR1 LNHDA and CDR2 SQIVND (reference sequence). The CDR3 is made up of 17 amino acids. J lost 5 bases, V lost 5 bases, and 11 bases had no gene match.

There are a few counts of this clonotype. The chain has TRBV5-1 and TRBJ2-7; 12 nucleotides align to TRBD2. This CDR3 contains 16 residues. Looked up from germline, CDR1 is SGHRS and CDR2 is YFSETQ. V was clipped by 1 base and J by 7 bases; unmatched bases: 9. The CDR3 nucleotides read TGCGCCAGCAGCTTGAGGCTAGCGGGAGGGCCGAGAGAGCAGTACTTC. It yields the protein CASSLRLAGGPREQYF.

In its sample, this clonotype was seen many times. The CDR3: CASWGRGLGDTQYF. CDR3 bases: TGTGCCAGTTGGGGCAGGGGGCTGGGAGATACGCAGTATTTT. V gene TRBV19 combines with J gene TRBJ2-3, with TRBD1 matching over 8 bases. The V segment lost 8 bases and the J segment 5 bases; nucleotides outside the gene matches: 9. This CDR3 region has 14 residues. Germline-derived CDR1 and CDR2 are LNHDA and SQIVND (reference sequence).

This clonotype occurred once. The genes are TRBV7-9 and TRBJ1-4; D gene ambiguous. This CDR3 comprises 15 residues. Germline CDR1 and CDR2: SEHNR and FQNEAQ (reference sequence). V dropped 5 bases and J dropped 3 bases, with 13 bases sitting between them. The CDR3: CASSRSQASNEKLFF. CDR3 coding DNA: TGTGCCAGCAGCCGTAGCCAGGCCTCTAATGAAAAACTGTTTTTT.

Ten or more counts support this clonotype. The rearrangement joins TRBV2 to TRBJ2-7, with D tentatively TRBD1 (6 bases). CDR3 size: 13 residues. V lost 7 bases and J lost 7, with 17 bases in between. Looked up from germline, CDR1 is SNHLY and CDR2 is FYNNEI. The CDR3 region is CASTENRETEQYF. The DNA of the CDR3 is TGTGCCAGCACCGAAAACAGGGAGACTGAGCAGTACTTC.

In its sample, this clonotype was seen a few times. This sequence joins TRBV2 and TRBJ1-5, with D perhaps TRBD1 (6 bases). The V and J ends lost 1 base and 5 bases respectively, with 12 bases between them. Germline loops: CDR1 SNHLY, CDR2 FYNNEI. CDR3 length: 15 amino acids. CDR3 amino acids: CASSEVQGTYQPQHF. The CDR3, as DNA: TGTGCCAGCAGTGAAGTTCAGGGGACTTATCAGCCCCAGCATTTT. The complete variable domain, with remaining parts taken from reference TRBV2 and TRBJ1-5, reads EPEVTQTPSHQVTQMGQEVILRCVPISNHLYFYWYRQILGQKVEFLVSFYNNEISEKSEIFDDQFSVERPDGSNFTLKIRSTKLEDSAMYFCASSEVQGTYQPQHFGDGTRLSIL.

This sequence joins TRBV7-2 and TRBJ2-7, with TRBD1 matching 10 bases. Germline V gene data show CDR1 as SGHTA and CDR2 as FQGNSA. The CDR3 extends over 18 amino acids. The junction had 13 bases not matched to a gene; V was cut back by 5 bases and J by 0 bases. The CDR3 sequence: CASSRLPRQGALSYEQYF. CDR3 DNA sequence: TGTGCCAGCAGCCGTCTTCCGAGACAGGGGGCTCTCTCCTACGAGCAGTACTTC. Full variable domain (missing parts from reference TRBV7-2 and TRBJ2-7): GAGVSQSPSNKVTEKGKDVELRCDPISGHTALYWYRQSLGQGLEFLIYFQGNSAPDKSGLPSDRFSAERTGGSVSTLTIQRTQQEDSAVYLCASSRLPRQGALSYEQYFGPGTRLTVT.